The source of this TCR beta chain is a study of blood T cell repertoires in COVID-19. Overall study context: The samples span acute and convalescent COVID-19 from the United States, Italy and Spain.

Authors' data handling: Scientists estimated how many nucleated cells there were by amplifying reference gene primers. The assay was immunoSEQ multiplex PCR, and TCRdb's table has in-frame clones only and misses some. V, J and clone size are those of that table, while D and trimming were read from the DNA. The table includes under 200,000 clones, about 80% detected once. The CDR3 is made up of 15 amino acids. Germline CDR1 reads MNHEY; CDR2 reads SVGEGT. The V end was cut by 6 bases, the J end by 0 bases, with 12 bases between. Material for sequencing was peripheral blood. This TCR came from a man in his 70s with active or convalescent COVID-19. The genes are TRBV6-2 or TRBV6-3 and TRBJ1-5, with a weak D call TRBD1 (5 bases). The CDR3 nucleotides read TGTGCCAGCAGCCCCGGACACCTTAGCAATCAGCCCCAGCATTTT. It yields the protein CASSPGHLSNQPQHF.